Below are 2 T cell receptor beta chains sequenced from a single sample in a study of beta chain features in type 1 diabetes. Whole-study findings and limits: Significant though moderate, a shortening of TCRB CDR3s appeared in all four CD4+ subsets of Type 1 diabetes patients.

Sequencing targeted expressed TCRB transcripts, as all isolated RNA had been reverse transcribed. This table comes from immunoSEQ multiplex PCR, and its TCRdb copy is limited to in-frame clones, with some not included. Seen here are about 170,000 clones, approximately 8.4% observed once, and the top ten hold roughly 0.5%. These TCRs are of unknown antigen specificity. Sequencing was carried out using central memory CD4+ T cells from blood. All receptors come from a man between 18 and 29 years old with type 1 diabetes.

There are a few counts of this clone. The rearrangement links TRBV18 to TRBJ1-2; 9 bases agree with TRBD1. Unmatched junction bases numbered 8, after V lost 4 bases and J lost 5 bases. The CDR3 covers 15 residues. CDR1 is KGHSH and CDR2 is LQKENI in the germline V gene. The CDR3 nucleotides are TGTGCCAGCTCACAACCGGGACAGGGTATTTATGGCTACACCTTC. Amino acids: CASSQPGQGIYGYTF. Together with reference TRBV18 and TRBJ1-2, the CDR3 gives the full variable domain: NAGVMQNPRHLVRRRGQEARLRCSPMKGHSHVYWYRQLPEEGLKFMVYLQKENIIDESGMPKERFSAEFPKEGPSILRIQQVVRGDSAAYFCASSQPGQGIYGYTFGSGTRLTVV.

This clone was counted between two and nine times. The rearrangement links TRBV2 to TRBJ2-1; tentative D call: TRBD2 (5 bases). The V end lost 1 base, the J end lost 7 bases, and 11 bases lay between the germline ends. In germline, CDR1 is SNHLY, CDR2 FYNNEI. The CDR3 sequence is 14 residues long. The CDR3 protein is CASSEVRGPNEQFF. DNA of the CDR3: TGTGCCAGCAGTGAAGTACGGGGTCCTAATGAGCAGTTCTTC.